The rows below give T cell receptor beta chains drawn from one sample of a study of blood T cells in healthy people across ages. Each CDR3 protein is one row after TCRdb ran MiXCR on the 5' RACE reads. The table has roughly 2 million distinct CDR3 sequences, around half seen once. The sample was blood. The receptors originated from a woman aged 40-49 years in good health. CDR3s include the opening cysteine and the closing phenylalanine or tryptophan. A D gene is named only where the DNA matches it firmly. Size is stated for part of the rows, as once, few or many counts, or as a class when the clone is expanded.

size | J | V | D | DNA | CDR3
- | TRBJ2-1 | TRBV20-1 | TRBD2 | TGCAGTGCCTGTAGGACTAGCGGGGGGGTATGCAATGAGCAGTTCTTC | CSACRTSGGVCNEQFF
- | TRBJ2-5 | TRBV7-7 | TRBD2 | TGTGCTAGCAGCCAACCGGGACTAGCGGGGGGAGAGACCCAGTACTTC | CASSQPGLAGGETQYF
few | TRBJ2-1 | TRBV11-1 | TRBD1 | TGTGCCAGCAGCTTAGTGACAGGGAGCTCCTACAATGAGCAGTTCTTC | CASSLVTGSSYNEQFF
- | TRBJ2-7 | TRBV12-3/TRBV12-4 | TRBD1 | TGTGCCAGCAGTCCCTTCAGGGGACAGTGCAACTACGAGCAGTACTTC | CASSPFRGQCNYEQYF
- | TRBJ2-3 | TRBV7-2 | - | TGTGCCAGCAGCTTAGCCCAACCTACGGCAGATACGCAGTATTTT | CASSLAQPTADTQYF
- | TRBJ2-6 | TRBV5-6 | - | TGTGCCAGCAGCACCCTAGACACCGGGGCCTCTGGGGCCAACGTCCTGACTTTC | CASSTLDTGASGANVLTF
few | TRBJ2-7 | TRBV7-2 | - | TGTGCCAGCAGCTTATCGGCCTTGACCTACGAGCAGTACTTC | CASSLSALTYEQYF
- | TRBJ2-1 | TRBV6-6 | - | TGTGCCAGCAGTTACGGTCTGGGTGGTGAGCAGTTCTTC | CASSYGLGGEQFF
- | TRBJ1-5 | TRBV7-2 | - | TGTGCCAGCAGCGAAAGGACGGGTCAGCCCCAGCATTTT | CASSERTGQPQHF
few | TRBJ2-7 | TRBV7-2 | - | TGTGCCAGCAGCTTGAGTGAGGCCAGGGGAAAGCACGAGCAGTACTTC | CASSLSEARGKHEQYF
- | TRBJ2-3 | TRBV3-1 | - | TGTGCCAGCAGCCTTTTCGCCGAAACTCATTTAAGCACAGATACGCAGTATTTT | CASSLFAETHLSTDTQYF
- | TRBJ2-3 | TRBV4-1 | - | TGCGCCAGCAGCCTTATATGGGACACAGATACGCAGTATTTT | CASSLIWDTDTQYF
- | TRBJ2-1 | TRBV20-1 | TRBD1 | TGCAGTGCAAGACCGCGGGACAGGGCCTACAATGAGCAGTTCTTC | CSARPRDRAYNEQFF
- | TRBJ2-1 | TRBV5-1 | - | TGCGCCAGCACCCTTAAATTAGGGGGGCATGAGCAGTTCTTC | CASTLKLGGHEQFF
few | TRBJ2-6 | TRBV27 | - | TGTGCCAGCAGTTTATTGCCCCCAGGGTTTGGGGCCAACGTCCTGACTTTC | CASSLLPPGFGANVLTF
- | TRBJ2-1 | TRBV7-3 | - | TGTGCCAGCAGCCACCCAGGAGGGGGGGCCGACAATGAGCAGTTCTTC | CASSHPGGGADNEQFF
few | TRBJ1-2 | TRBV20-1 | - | TGCAGTGTTCTTGACCCGAGCCCCGGCTACACCTTC | CSVLDPSPGYTF
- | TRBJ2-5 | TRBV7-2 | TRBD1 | TGTGCCAGCAGCCCCCGCAGCGATAGGGGGCAGCAGTACTTC | CASSPRSDRGQQYF
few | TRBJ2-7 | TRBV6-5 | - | TGTGCCAGCAGTTACTCGATCGGAAATGCCAACGAGCAGTACTTC | CASSYSIGNANEQYF
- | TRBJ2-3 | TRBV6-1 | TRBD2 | TGTGCCAGCAGTGGAGGGACTAGCGGGGACACAGATACGCAGTATTTT | CASSGGTSGDTDTQYF
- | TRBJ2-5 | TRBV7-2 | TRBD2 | TGTGCCAGCAGCCAAGCGCCCACTAGCGGGGGGTGGAAGACCCAGTACTTC | CASSQAPTSGGWKTQYF
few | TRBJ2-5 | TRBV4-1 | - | TGCGCCAGCAGCCAGTCATGGGAGGTGGAGACCCAGTACTTC | CASSQSWEVETQYF
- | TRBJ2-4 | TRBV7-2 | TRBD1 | TGTGCCAGCAGCTTGGGGACAGGGCGACAAAACATTCAGTACTTC | CASSLGTGRQNIQYF
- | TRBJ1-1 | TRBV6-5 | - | TGTGCCAGCAGTTACGCAGATCCGGAGAACACTGAAGCTTTCTTT | CASSYADPENTEAFF
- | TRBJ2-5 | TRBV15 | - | TGTGTCACCAGCAGCGAACGGATCCAAGAGACCCAGTACTTC | CVTSSERIQETQYF
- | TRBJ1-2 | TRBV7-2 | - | TGTGCCAGCAGCTTAGTGGCCGGGACGGGGAGCAGGGGCACCTTC | CASSLVAGTGSRGTF
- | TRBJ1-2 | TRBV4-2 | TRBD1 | TGTGCCAGCAGCCAACAGGGGGGAGATAACTATGGCTACACCTTC | CASSQQGGDNYGYTF
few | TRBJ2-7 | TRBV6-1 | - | TGTGCCACCATGGTTGGAGACAGAAGCTCCTACGAGCAGTACTTC | CATMVGDRSSYEQYF
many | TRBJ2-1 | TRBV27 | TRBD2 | TGTGCCAGCAGTTCCCCCCTCGCGGGGGGGGAATACGATGAGCAGTTCTTC | CASSSPLAGGEYDEQFF
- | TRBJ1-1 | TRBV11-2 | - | TGTGCCAGCAACTTAGAACAGCCCGACATGAACACTGAAGCTTTCTTT | CASNLEQPDMNTEAFF
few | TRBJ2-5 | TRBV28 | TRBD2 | TGTGCCAGCAGTCCAGCGGGGGGGAACCAAGAGACCCAGTACTTC | CASSPAGGNQETQYF
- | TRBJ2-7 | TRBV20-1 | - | TGCAGTGCACAAACGGGGGAGCAGTACTTC | CSAQTGEQYF
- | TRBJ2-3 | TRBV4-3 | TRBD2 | TGCGCCAGCAGCCAAGGCGCCGGGGGGGCAACAGCTATGCAGTATTTT | CASSQGAGGATAMQYF
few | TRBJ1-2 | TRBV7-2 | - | TGTGCCAGCAGCTTTGGTTTTGGGACGGATGGCTACACCTTC | CASSFGFGTDGYTF
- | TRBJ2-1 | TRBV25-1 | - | TGTGCCAGCAGTGAAAAGTCGATGGATGAGCAGTTCTTC | CASSEKSMDEQFF
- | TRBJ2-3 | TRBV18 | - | TGTGCCAGCTCACCATCGAACCTAGATACGCAGTATTTT | CASSPSNLDTQYF
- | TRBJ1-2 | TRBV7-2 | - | TGTGCCAGCAGCTTTTTTCGGGGGAGTGGTGGTGGCTACACCTTC | CASSFFRGSGGGYTF
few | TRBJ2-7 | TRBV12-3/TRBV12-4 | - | TGTGCCAGCAGTTCCGAGGGGGCCTACGAGCAGTACTTC | CASSSEGAYEQYF
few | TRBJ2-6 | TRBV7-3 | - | TGTGCCAGCAGCAGCACCGTCTTCTCTGGGGCCAACGTCCTGACTTTC | CASSSTVFSGANVLTF
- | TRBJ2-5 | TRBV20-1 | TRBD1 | TGCAGTGCTAACCCTACAGGGGTCGAGACCCAGTACTTC | CSANPTGVETQYF
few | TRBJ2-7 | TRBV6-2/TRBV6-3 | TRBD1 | TGTGCCAGCAGTTACTCTATCTCCGGGACAGGGTGGCGCGAGCAGTACTTC | CASSYSISGTGWREQYF
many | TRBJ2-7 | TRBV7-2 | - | TGTGCCAGCAGCCTAATGTTCTACGAGCAGTACTTC | CASSLMFYEQYF
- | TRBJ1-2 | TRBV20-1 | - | TGCAGTGCTAGAGATGGAAGAGAACGTGGCAGGGGTGGCTATGGCTACACCTTC | CSARDGRERGRGGYGYTF
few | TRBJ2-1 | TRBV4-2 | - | TGTGCCAGCAGCCAAGACGGCGAGGGGTACGGCAATGAGCAGTTCTTC | CASSQDGEGYGNEQFF
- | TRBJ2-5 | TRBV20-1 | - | TGCAGTGCCGTAGGTGGGGAGACCCAGTACTTC | CSAVGGETQYF
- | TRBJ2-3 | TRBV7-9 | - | TGTGCCAGCACCCCGGGGGCCAGGGACACAGATACGCAGTATTTT | CASTPGARDTDTQYF
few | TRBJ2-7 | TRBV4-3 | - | TGCGCTAGCAGCCAAGATCTAGTTGCGGGGACCTACGAGCAGTACTTC | CASSQDLVAGTYEQYF
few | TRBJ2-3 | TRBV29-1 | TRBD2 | TGCAGCGTTTGCGTGGGGGGGACAGATACGCAGTATTTT | CSVCVGGTDTQYF
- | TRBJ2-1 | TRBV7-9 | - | TGTGCCAGCAGATTCCAAGCGCTCTCGGTGTTTGAGGATGAGCAGTTCTTC | CASRFQALSVFEDEQFF
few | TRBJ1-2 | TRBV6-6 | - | TGTGCCAGCAGTTACTCTGGCTACACCTTC | CASSYSGYTF
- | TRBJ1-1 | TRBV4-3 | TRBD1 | TGCGCCAGCAGCCACCAGACAGGGCGGACTGAAGCTTTCTTT | CASSHQTGRTEAFF
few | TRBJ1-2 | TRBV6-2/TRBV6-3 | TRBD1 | TGTGCCAGCAAGGAGGGGGCGAACTATGGCTACACCTTC | CASKEGANYGYTF
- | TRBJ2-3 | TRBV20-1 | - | TGCAGTGCTAGAGGACGAGGCAGCACAGATACGCAGTATTTT | CSARGRGSTDTQYF
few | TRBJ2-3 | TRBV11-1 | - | TGTGCCAGCAGCTTAGCCCGACAGACGGATACGCAGTATTTT | CASSLARQTDTQYF
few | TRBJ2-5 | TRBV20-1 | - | TGCAGTGCTAGAGAAGGGGCTCAATTGTACCAAGAGACCCAGTACTTC | CSAREGAQLYQETQYF
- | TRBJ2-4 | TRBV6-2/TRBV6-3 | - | TGTGCCAGCAGCCAGACACATTTGGTAGCCAAAAACATTCAGTACTTC | CASSQTHLVAKNIQYF
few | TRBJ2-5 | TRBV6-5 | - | TGTGCCAGCAGTAGAGGACCCAAGGAGACCCAGTACTTC | CASSRGPKETQYF
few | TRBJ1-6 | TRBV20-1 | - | TGCAGTGGTCGTCGGAGAGGGCTCGGTTCACCCCTCCACTTT | CSGRRRGLGSPLHF
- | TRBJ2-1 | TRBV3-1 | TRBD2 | TGTGCCAGCAGCCAACAAGCGGGGGTAATATCACACGAGCAGTTCTTC | CASSQQAGVISHEQFF